A selection of T cell receptor beta chains follows, all from one sample in a study of blood T cell repertoires in COVID-19. The data were produced by immunoSEQ multiplex PCR, yet TCRdb's version contains in-frame clones alone and is incomplete. The sample lists a few hundred thousand clones, around 92% occurring once. The specimen was PBMCs or T cells enriched from blood (not recorded which). The receptors were gathered from a woman younger than 45 who had recovered from COVID-19. Both conserved end residues are part of each CDR3. A D gene is named only where the DNA matches it firmly. Expanded clones get a size class; other rows say once, few or many, or leave the size out.

>NA|NA|TRBJ1-3|TRBV5-6
CASSLLLRGTVTGNTIYF
TGTGCCAGCAGCTTGTTGTTGCGGGGAACGGTGACTGGAAACACCATATATTTT
>NA|TRBD1|TRBJ1-1|TRBV12-3/TRBV12-4
CASRGQGDTEAFF
TGTGCCAGCAGGGGACAGGGGGATACTGAAGCTTTCTTT
>many|TRBD2|TRBJ2-7|TRBV6-6
CASGPPGLADYEQYF
TGTGCCAGCGGCCCACCGGGACTAGCGGACTACGAGCAGTACTTC
>NA|TRBD1|TRBJ1-1|TRBV5-1
CASSLELYRGGTEAFF
TGCGCCAGCAGCTTAGAACTTTACAGGGGCGGCACTGAAGCTTTCTTT
>NA|TRBD1|TRBJ2-2|TRBV2
CASIRTGGWGELFF
TGTGCCAGCATTAGGACAGGGGGCTGGGGGGAGCTGTTTTTT
>NA|NA|TRBJ2-5|TRBV5-6
CASSFQGMETQYF
TGTGCCAGCAGCTTCCAGGGGATGGAGACCCAGTACTTC
>once|NA|TRBJ2-1|TRBV11-2
CASSSWTPPYNEQFF
TGTGCCAGCAGCTCCTGGACTCCTCCCTACAATGAGCAGTTCTTC
>NA|TRBD2|TRBJ2-1|TRBV7-9
CASGLVGNEQFF
TGTGCCAGCGGACTAGTGGGGAATGAGCAGTTCTTC
>NA|NA|TRBJ1-1|TRBV16
CASSPTRATEAFF
TGTGCCAGCAGCCCCACGAGGGCCACTGAAGCTTTCTTT
>NA|TRBD2|TRBJ2-3|TRBV7-2
CASSYAASSGQYF
TGTGCCAGCAGCTACGCTGCCTCTAGCGGCCAGTATTTT
>NA|NA|TRBJ2-3|TRBV30
CAWSAGALTSTDTQYF
TGTGCCTGGAGTGCTGGGGCCCTAACTTCCACAGATACGCAGTATTTT
>NA|NA|TRBJ1-1|TRBV28
CASSRTGENTEAFF
TGTGCCAGCAGCCGTACGGGGGAAAACACTGAAGCTTTCTTT
>NA|NA|TRBJ1-2|TRBV7-9
CASSLAGLNYGYTF
TGTGCCAGCAGCTTGGCAGGGTTGAACTATGGCTACACCTTC
>NA|TRBD1|TRBJ1-3|TRBV6-5
CASSQTGVSGNTIYF
TGTGCCAGCAGTCAGACAGGGGTCTCTGGAAACACCATATATTTT
>NA|TRBD1|TRBJ2-1|TRBV6-1
CASSEEGGTGEQFF
TGTGCCAGCAGTGAAGAGGGGGGGACAGGGGAGCAGTTCTTC
>NA|TRBD1|TRBJ1-1|TRBV2
CASSYSGQGMTEAFF
TGTGCCAGCAGTTACTCCGGACAGGGAATGACTGAAGCTTTCTTT
>NA|NA|TRBJ1-1|TRBV29-1
CSVRQVQNTEAFF
TGCAGCGTTAGACAGGTACAGAACACTGAAGCTTTCTTT
>NA|TRBD2|TRBJ2-7|TRBV7-9
CASSPPAGGPYEQYF
TGTGCCAGCAGCCCCCCGGCGGGGGGCCCCTACGAGCAGTACTTC